This T cell receptor (beta chain) came from a study of T cells in Graves' hyperthyroidism and ophthalmopathy. Amplified regions were TCR beta CDR3 sequences from RNA transcripts. TCR CDR3 regions were first amplified by RT-PCR with HTBI primers. One entry per CDR3 protein, called by TCRdb with MiXCR from the multiplex PCR reads. The sample yields hundreds of thousands of distinct CDR3 sequences, about 22% seen once. A remark on this clonotype: Its target is not known.

The study's findings and limits: Onset of ophthalmopathy came a median approximately 6.9 months after the model predicted it.

With 8 bases removed from V and 4 bases from J, the gap between germline ends came to 15 bases. The V gene's germline CDR1 is SNHLY and CDR2 FYNNEI. CDR3 length equals 13 residues. The sample consisted of blood. This chain uses TRBV2 with TRBJ2-7, with D perhaps matching TRBD2 (5 bases). The receptor's source is a woman in her seventies with Graves' ophthalmopathy. The CDR3 DNA follows: TGTGCCAGCGCCGGCCCCAGAGGGTACGAGCAGTACTTC. It is translated as CASAGPRGYEQYF.